Below, 23 T cell receptor beta chains from the same sample are listed, as sequenced in a study of T cell repertoires in cytomegalovirus infection. TCRdb passed the reads through MiXCR, listing each CDR3 protein once. The sample records approximately 590,000 distinct CDR3 sequences, 40% being singletons. Their antigen targets remain unknown. Sample: cultured PBMCs, taken from culture after CMV antigen stimulation. The receptors stem from a human donor in good health (CMV status not recorded). Some clones in this sample may be carry-over from other donors' samples.

The V call is TRBV20-1, the J call TRBJ2-1; D unclear. Germline CDR1 is DFQATT and CDR2 is SNEGSKA (reference sequence). There are 13 residues in the CDR3. V lost 6 bases and J 3 bases, leaving 12 bases between the germline ends. CDR3 nucleotides: TGCAGTGCCCCTCTAACGGGCTACAATGAGCAGTTCTTC. Its translation is CSAPLTGYNEQFF.

The V call is TRBV29-1, the J call TRBJ2-7; 11 nucleotides line up with TRBD2. The CDR3 is 16 amino acids. V dropped 1 base and J dropped 4; count of bases not matched to a gene: 9. Germline loops: CDR1 SQVTM, CDR2 ANQGSEA. DNA for the CDR3: TGCAGCGTTGAAGGCCCGACTAGCGGGACGACGTACGAGCAGTACTTC. It is translated as CSVEGPTSGTTYEQYF.

This clonotype was seen only a few times. The chain recombines TRBV2 with TRBJ2-7; TRBD1 is a possible D gene (6 bases). Germline CDR1 reads SNHLY; CDR2 reads FYNNEI. Trimming pared 6 bases from V and 5 bases from J, leaving 11 bases between. CDR3 length: 12 residues. The DNA of the CDR3 is TGTGCCAGCAGCTATGCAGGGGACGAGCAGTACTTC. Residues: CASSYAGDEQYF.

The rearrangement uses TRBV18 and TRBJ2-1, with 8 bases matching TRBD2. CDR1 and CDR2 from the germline V gene are KGHSH and LQKENI. Germline trimming cut 9 bases from V and 13 bases from J; bases unmatched to any gene: 11. The CDR3 length is 12 residues. CDR3 nucleotides: TGTGCCAGTTCCGCCGAGAGGACTAGCCAGTTCTTC. Protein: CASSAERTSQFF.

The rearrangement joins TRBV12-3 or TRBV12-4 to TRBJ2-7, with 9 bases matching TRBD1. J lost 4 bases, V lost 7 bases, and 14 bases had no gene match. CDR3 length: 16 amino acids. The CDR3 nucleotides read TGTGCCAGCAACCGGGGGCGAAGGGACAGGGAGTACGAGCAGTACTTC. Translated: CASNRGRRDREYEQYF.

V is TRBV4-3 and J is TRBJ2-7; no clear D. This CDR3 has 16 residues. Germline loops: CDR1 LGHNA, CDR2 YSLEER. V lost 2 bases, J lost 2 bases, and 16 bases lay in between. CDR3 amino acids: CASSQRNRLNPYEQYF. The CDR3 bases are TGCGCCAGCAGCCAACGAAACCGTCTAAACCCCTACGAGCAGTACTTC.

V and J are TRBV4-2 and TRBJ2-1, with D perhaps matching TRBD2 (6 bases). The CDR3 runs 16 residues. Germline V lookup: CDR1 LGHNA, CDR2 YNFKEQ. V dropped 3 bases and J dropped 1 base, with 13 bases sitting between them. CDR3 protein: CASSHYSGTSYNEQFF. The CDR3 DNA follows: TGTGCCAGCAGCCATTACTCCGGGACTTCCTACAATGAGCAGTTCTTC.

V and J are TRBV6-2 or TRBV6-3 and TRBJ1-5, with TRBD1 identical over 7 bases. Germline values: CDR1 MNHEY, CDR2 SVGEGT. The length of the CDR3 is 13 residues. After removal of 6 bases from V and 4 bases from J, the junction contained 3 bases not matched to a gene. CDR3 amino acids: CASRLTGNQPQHF. The CDR3 nucleotides read TGTGCCAGCAGACTGACAGGGAATCAGCCCCAGCATTTT.

This rearrangement joins TRBV4-1 to TRBJ2-1; D may be TRBD1 (5 bases). The V gene lost 2 bases and the J gene lost 7 bases, with 12 bases spanning the gap. The germline gives CDR1 MGHRA, CDR2 YSYEKL. The CDR3 sequence is 14 residues long. CDR3 in DNA: TGCGCCAGCAGCCAATCTAGGGGCCCGAATGAGCAGTTCTTC. It specifies CASSQSRGPNEQFF.

This clonotype occurred a few times. The chain carries TRBV19 and TRBJ2-3; D unresolved. The CDR3 covers 11 residues. Germline CDR1 is LNHDA and CDR2 is SQIVND (reference sequence). V shed 6 bases and J shed 3 bases, with 4 bases lying between them. CDR3 loop: CASSETDTQYF. The CDR3 bases are TGTGCCAGTAGCGAAACAGATACGCAGTATTTT. The variable domain in full, completed from reference TRBV19 and TRBJ2-3, reads DGGITQSPKYLFRKEGQNVTLSCEQNLNHDAMYWYRQDPGQGLRLIYYSQIVNDFQKGDIAEGYSVSREKKESFPLTVTSAQKNPTAFYLCASSETDTQYFGPGTRLTVL.

There are a few counts of this clonotype. The chain links TRBV7-2 to TRBJ2-7, with D perhaps matching TRBD2 (5 bases). The V end was cut by 2 bases, the J end by 6 bases, with 11 bases between. The germline gives CDR1 SGHTA, CDR2 FQGNSA. CDR3 length: 13 amino acids. The CDR3 sequence: CASSLNAAGEQYF. The CDR3 DNA reads as TGTGCCAGCAGCTTAAATGCTGCGGGCGAGCAGTACTTC.

J is TRBJ2-1 and V is TRBV2; TRBD1 agrees at 9 bases. The V and J ends lost 7 bases and 5 bases, in that order; junction bases with no gene match: 6. Germline CDR1 SNHLY, CDR2 FYNNEI. This CDR3 has 14 residues. DNA of the CDR3: TGTGCCAGCAAACTGGGACAGGGTAACAATGAGCAGTTCTTC. Translated: CASKLGQGNNEQFF.

The chain links TRBV11-2 to TRBJ1-2, with D unresolved. CDR3 size: 14 residues. Germline-derived CDR1 and CDR2 are SGHAT and FQNNGV. V lost 8 bases, J lost 4 bases, and 17 bases lay in between. This CDR3 reads CASRSGGRSYGYTF. The CDR3 region has the DNA TGTGCCAGCCGTTCAGGTGGACGGAGCTATGGCTACACCTTC.

The V gene is TRBV5-5, the J gene TRBJ1-1; D is ambiguous. The V end lost 0 bases, the J end lost 4 bases, and 10 bases lay between the germline ends. Looked up from germline, CDR1 is SGHKS and CDR2 is YYEKEE (reference sequence). This CDR3 has 14 amino acids. CDR3 loop: CASSLVTGSTEAFF. The CDR3 DNA reads as TGTGCCAGCAGCTTGGTAACGGGGTCCACTGAAGCTTTCTTT.

The chain employs TRBV7-2 and TRBJ2-1; no definite D call. Germline V gene lookup returns CDR1 SGHTA and CDR2 FQGNSA. The CDR3 totals 14 residues. V shed 1 base and J shed 8 bases, with 12 bases lying between them. The CDR3 DNA reads as TGTGCCAGCAGCTTAGTTGTTACATCCGATGAGCAGTTCTTC. Amino acid sequence: CASSLVVTSDEQFF.

This chain joins TRBV7-2 and TRBJ2-1; D call uncertain. The CDR3 totals 14 residues. Germline V gene sequence: CDR1 SGHTA, CDR2 FQGNSA. V shed 2 bases and J shed 9 bases, with 14 bases lying between them. CDR3 residues: CASSLRELAGEQFF. The CDR3 DNA reads as TGTGCCAGCAGCTTAAGAGAGCTCGCTGGTGAGCAGTTCTTC.

The chain couples TRBV7-9 to TRBJ2-2; 8 nucleotides agree with TRBD2. The CDR3 sequence is 16 residues long. Germline CDR1 SEHNR, CDR2 FQNEAQ (reference sequence). The trim removed 4 bases at V and 4 bases at J, leaving 8 bases unmatched. This CDR3 is CASSSHGGALTGELFF. The CDR3 DNA sequence: TGTGCCAGCAGCTCACACGGGGGGGCCCTCACCGGGGAGCTGTTTTTT.

This clonotype appeared a few times. The chain uses TRBV7-6 and TRBJ2-3, with TRBD1 as a possible D gene (5 bases). V shed 4 bases and J shed 2 bases, with 16 bases lying between them. Germline values: CDR1 SGHVS, CDR2 FNYEAQ. The CDR3 spans 16 residues. CDR3 coding DNA: TGTGCCAGCAGCTCCACCCCTGTGGGGCCCACAGATACGCAGTATTTT. It codes for CASSSTPVGPTDTQYF. Looking up the rest from reference TRBV7-6 and TRBJ2-3 gives the full variable domain: GAGVSQSPRYKVTKRGQDVALRCDPISGHVSLYWYRQALGQGPEFLTYFNYEAQQDKSGLPNDRFSAERPEGSISTLTIQRTEQRDSAMYRCASSSTPVGPTDTQYFGPGTRLTVL.

This clonotype showed up just a few times. In DNA, the CDR3 is TGTGCCAGCAGCTATTTGGCGGGGGGGCTCACAGATACGCAGTATTTT. Its protein is CASSYLAGGLTDTQYF. The V call is TRBV7-2, the J call TRBJ2-3, with 9 bases fitting TRBD2. Germline CDR1 is SGHTA and CDR2 is FQGNSA. Trimming cost V 4 bases and J 2 bases; bases outside gene matches: 7. CDR3 length equals 16 residues.

The V call is TRBV5-1, the J call TRBJ1-1; possible D gene TRBD1, 5 bases. Trimming left V 4 bases short and J 1 base short, with 23 bases between. Germline V CDR1 and CDR2: SGHRS, YFSETQ. This CDR3 spans 18 amino acids. In nucleotides, the CDR3 is TGCGCCAGCAGCCCGGGGTATCCTTTCGCGGGGGAGAACACTGAAGCTTTCTTT. It codes for CASSPGYPFAGENTEAFF.

There are a few counts of this clonotype. The rearrangement joins TRBV20-1 to TRBJ2-7; no reliable D call. Germline lookup yields CDR1 DFQATT and CDR2 SNEGSKA (reference sequence). The V and J ends lost 3 bases and 2 bases respectively, with 17 bases between them. The CDR3 spans 15 residues. In nucleotides, the CDR3 is TGCAGTGCTAGTGCCGCCGGTAGGGCCACCTACGAGCAGTACTTC. Translating it yields CSASAAGRATYEQYF.

V and J are TRBV6-2 or TRBV6-3 and TRBJ1-1; maybe TRBD1 (5 bases). Germline-derived CDR1 and CDR2 are MNHEY and SVGEGT. Trimming removed 5 bases at V and 2 bases at J, with 15 bases between. The CDR3 extends over 15 amino acids. CDR3 bases: TGTGCCAGCAGTCTCTACCGGGACGTCAACACTGAAGCTTTCTTT. Residues: CASSLYRDVNTEAFF.

The V and J genes are TRBV15 and TRBJ2-4; D is tentatively TRBD1 or TRBD2 (5 bases each). Germline assignment: CDR1 LNHNV and CDR2 YYDKDF (reference sequence). V was shortened by 1 base and J by 1 base, with 17 bases between the two germline ends. There are 18 residues in the CDR3. The CDR3 reads CATSRGATAGTAKNIQYF. The DNA for the CDR3 is TGTGCCACCAGCAGAGGGGCGACAGCCGGGACGGCCAAAAACATTCAGTACTTC.